The present TCR beta chain was sequenced within a study of cytomegalovirus exposure and HLA in healthy donors. General observations from the study: Information on immune exposure was restricted to one variable (CMV serostatus). Previous analysis showed most TCR beta V segments were productive about 87% or about 30% of the time.

J was trimmed by 5 bases and V by 4 bases; bases with no gene match: 4. Germline lookup yields CDR1 LGHNA and CDR2 YNFKEQ. This CDR3 has 16 residues. The PCR made use of 60 Vbeta and 13 Jbeta primers. The assay was immunoSEQ multiplex PCR, and TCRdb's table has in-frame clones only and misses some. Counted here are about 170,000 clones, 73% occurring once; the ten biggest clones make up approximately 5.6%. Of note for this clone: Its antigen is not known.

This TCR was recovered from a woman younger than 30 in good health and CMV-seropositive. Sample: PBMCs. V is TRBV4-2 and J is TRBJ2-3, with 15 bases fitting TRBD2. The CDR3 DNA sequence: TGTGCCAGCAGCCTAGGGACTAGCGGGGGGTTAGATACGCAGTATTTT. Translation gives CASSLGTSGGLDTQYF.